Listed here are 9 T cell receptor beta chains from one sample, sequenced in a study of blood T cell repertoires in COVID-19. Sequenced by immunoSEQ multiplex PCR; TCRdb stores in-frame clones only, minus some. The sample lists 180,000 or so clones; about 88% were seen once. The sequenced material came from peripheral blood. Receptors originate from a woman in her twenties or thirties with active or convalescent COVID-19.

This clone was seen only once. The rearrangement joins TRBV5-1 to TRBJ1-1, with D maybe TRBD1 (5 bases). V was shortened by 3 bases and J by 0 bases, with 12 bases between the two germline ends. From germline, CDR1 is SGHRS and CDR2 YFSETQ. The length of the CDR3 is 15 residues. CDR3 residues: CASSYTGTLNTEAFF. The CDR3 bases are TGCGCCAGCAGCTATACTGGGACTTTGAACACTGAAGCTTTCTTT.

This chain joins TRBV7-9 and TRBJ2-7; 8 bases are a match to TRBD1. After removal of 5 bases from V and 4 bases from J, the junction contained 7 bases not matched to a gene. CDR1 SEHNR and CDR2 FQNEAQ come from the germline V gene (reference sequence). This CDR3 is 14 amino acids long. CDR3 amino acids: CASSGGQGVYEQYF. CDR3 nucleotides: TGTGCCAGCAGCGGAGGACAGGGAGTATACGAGCAGTACTTC.

The chain recombines TRBV9 with TRBJ1-2; the D gene is possibly TRBD1 (5 bases). V was pared by 4 bases and J by 8 bases, with 18 bases between. The CDR3 extends over 14 amino acids. Looked up from germline, CDR1 is SGDLS and CDR2 is YYNGEE. The CDR3 nucleotides read TGTGCCAGCAGCTCGATAGGGGCCCTTAACGGCTACACCTTC. It is translated as CASSSIGALNGYTF.

The chain combines TRBV4-2 with TRBJ2-7; TRBD2 is a possible D gene (6 bases). Germline values: CDR1 LGHNA, CDR2 YNFKEQ. V was clipped by 0 bases and J by 3 bases, with 12 bases between them. This CDR3 is built from 15 residues. Here the CDR3 DNA reads TGTGCCAGCAGCCAAGATCTAACTAGCTACTACGAGCAGTACTTC. Protein: CASSQDLTSYYEQYF.

The V call is TRBV18, the J call TRBJ1-5, with TRBD1 identical over 9 bases. CDR1 is KGHSH, CDR2 LQKENI, per germline. This CDR3 has 16 amino acids. With 2 bases clipped from V and 5 bases from J, the junction kept 7 bases outside the gene matches. Here the CDR3 DNA reads TGTGCCAGCTCACCATTGGCGGGACAGGGAGATCAGCCCCAGCATTTT. Translating gives CASSPLAGQGDQPQHF.

This rearrangement joins TRBV12-3 or TRBV12-4 to TRBJ2-7; D is possibly TRBD1 (5 bases). Trimming removed 2 bases at V and 7 bases at J, with 12 bases between. The CDR3 contains 13 residues. CDR3 in DNA: TGTGCCAGCAGTTTATCTTCGACAGTTGAGCAGTACTTC. Translation: CASSLSSTVEQYF.

V and J are TRBV6-5 and TRBJ1-4; 8 nucleotides match TRBD1. The CDR3 totals 14 residues. Germline V gene sequence: CDR1 MNHEY, CDR2 SVGAGI. V lost 5 bases, J lost 7 bases, and 6 bases stayed unmatched. As DNA, the CDR3 is TGTGCCAGCAGTATAGGACAGGGTGGTGAAAAACTGTTTTTT. Translating it yields CASSIGQGGEKLFF.

The table lists this clone with a few counts. The chain uses TRBV24-1 and TRBJ2-3, with TRBD1 matching 8 bases. V trimming: 6 bases; J trimming: 3 bases; junction bases outside the gene matches: 4. From germline, CDR1 is KGHDR and CDR2 SFDVKD. The length of the CDR3 is 14 residues. CDR3 sequence reads: CATSRTGRTDTQYF. The CDR3 bases are TGTGCCACCAGTCGGACAGGGCGAACAGATACGCAGTATTTT.

The J gene is TRBJ2-1, the V gene TRBV24-1; TRBD2 aligns across 8 bases. CDR1 is KGHDR and CDR2 is SFDVKD in the germline V gene. CDR3 length equals 17 residues. J was trimmed by 7 bases and V by 0 bases; bases with no gene match: 10. CDR3 sequence: CATSDLSRGGRTNEQFF. CDR3 DNA: TGTGCCACCAGTGATTTGAGTCGCGGCGGGAGGACAAATGAGCAGTTCTTC.